This T cell receptor beta chain was found in a study of T cell responses to AZD1222 COVID-19 vaccine. In the study overall: Pooled together were second doses at about 4 or about 12 weeks.

This clone was counted a single time. Its antigen remains unknown. Points from the study as a whole: Seropositive AZD1222 recipients at baseline numbered only five to seven. Repertoire sampling was restricted to post-peak T cell response timepoints.

The assay was immunoSEQ multiplex PCR, and TCRdb's table has in-frame clones only and misses some. In the table there are over 95,000 clones, approximately 89% of which are singletons. Germline CDR1 and CDR2: SGHTA and FQGNSA. Trimming left V 2 bases short and J 2 bases short, with 9 bases between. The length of the CDR3 is 14 residues. The specimen was peripheral blood, collected on day 0 of AZD1222 vaccination. The chain employs TRBV7-2 and TRBJ2-5, with D possibly matching TRBD1 (6 bases). This TCR came from an adult in good health. DNA of the CDR3: TGTGCCAGCAGCTTACACAGGGCGCAAGAGACCCAGTACTTC. Amino acid sequence: CASSLHRAQETQYF.